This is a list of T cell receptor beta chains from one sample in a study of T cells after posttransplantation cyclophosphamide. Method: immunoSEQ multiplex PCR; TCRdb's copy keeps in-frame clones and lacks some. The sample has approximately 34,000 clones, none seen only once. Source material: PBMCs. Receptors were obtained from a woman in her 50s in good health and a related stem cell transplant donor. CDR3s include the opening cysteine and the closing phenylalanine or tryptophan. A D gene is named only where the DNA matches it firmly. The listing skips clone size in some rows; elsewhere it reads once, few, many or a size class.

CDR3: CASSETDYGYTF
DNA: TGTGCCAGCAGTGAAACAGACTATGGCTACACCTTC
D: .
V: TRBV6-1
length: 12
size: few
J: TRBJ1-2

CDR3: CASSALTGDTEAFF
DNA: TGTGCCAGCAGCGCCCTGACAGGGGACACTGAAGCTTTCTTT
D: TRBD1
V: TRBV9
length: 14
size: few
J: TRBJ1-1

CDR3: CASSAPRSGDTQYF
DNA: TGTGCCAGTAGTGCCCCCCGGTCAGGAGATACGCAGTATTTT
D: .
V: TRBV19
length: 14
size: many
J: TRBJ2-3

CDR3: CASSGRTGGNQPQHF
DNA: TGTGCCAGTAGTGGAAGGACAGGGGGCAATCAGCCCCAGCATTTT
D: TRBD1
V: TRBV19
length: 15
size: many
J: TRBJ1-5

CDR3: CASSGGTSFYEQYF
DNA: TGTGCCAGCAGTGGGGGGACAAGCTTTTACGAGCAGTACTTC
D: .
V: TRBV25-1
length: 14
size: few
J: TRBJ2-7

CDR3: CASSFAGYEQYF
DNA: TGTGCCAGCAGCTTCGCCGGGTACGAGCAGTACTTC
D: .
V: TRBV7-2
length: 12
size: many
J: TRBJ2-7

CDR3: CASSVEANNSPLHF
DNA: TGTGCCAGCAGCGTAGAGGCCAATAATTCACCCCTCCACTTT
D: .
V: TRBV9
length: 14
size: .
J: TRBJ1-6

CDR3: CASRAPGQGGINQPQHF
DNA: TGTGCCAGCAGGGCCCCGGGACAGGGGGGTATCAATCAGCCCCAGCATTTT
D: TRBD1
V: TRBV28
length: 17
size: few
J: TRBJ1-5

CDR3: CASSSGTGADTQYF
DNA: TGCGCCAGCAGTTCCGGGACAGGGGCAGATACGCAGTATTTT
D: TRBD1
V: TRBV5-1
length: 14
size: many
J: TRBJ2-3

CDR3: CASSYEGLRQPQHF
DNA: TGTGCCAGCAGTTACGAAGGGCTCCGGCAGCCCCAGCATTTT
D: .
V: TRBV6-2/TRBV6-3
length: 14
size: many
J: TRBJ1-5

CDR3: CASSQGLAGERRRNEQFF
DNA: TGCGCCAGCAGCCAAGGACTAGCGGGAGAGAGGCGTAGGAATGAGCAGTTCTTC
D: TRBD2
V: TRBV4-1
length: 18
size: many
J: TRBJ2-1

CDR3: CASSPARTGGLYEQYF
DNA: TGTGCCAGCAGTCCCGCTCGGACAGGGGGCCTCTACGAGCAGTACTTC
D: TRBD1
V: TRBV27
length: 16
size: many
J: TRBJ2-7

CDR3: CAWSITGNTIYF
DNA: TGTGCCTGGAGTATAACTGGAAACACCATATATTTT
D: .
V: TRBV30
length: 12
size: many
J: TRBJ1-3

CDR3: CASSLRAGMGYEQYF
DNA: TGTGCCAGCAGCCTTCGGGCGGGAATGGGCTACGAGCAGTACTTC
D: .
V: TRBV7-2
length: 15
size: many
J: TRBJ2-7

CDR3: CASSLASPRSYNEQFF
DNA: TGCGCCAGCAGCTTGGCGTCGCCCCGGTCCTACAATGAGCAGTTCTTC
D: .
V: TRBV5-1
length: 16
size: many
J: TRBJ2-1

CDR3: CAISELAGDGDTQYF
DNA: TGTGCCATCAGCGAACTAGCGGGAGATGGAGATACGCAGTATTTT
D: TRBD2
V: TRBV10-3
length: 15
size: many
J: TRBJ2-3

CDR3: CATRRGGSFYEQYF
DNA: TGTGCCACCCGTCGTGGCGGGAGCTTCTACGAGCAGTACTTC
D: TRBD2
V: TRBV27
length: 14
size: few
J: TRBJ2-7

CDR3: CASSRGQGDHDEQFF
DNA: TGTGCCAGCAGTCGTGGACAGGGGGATCACGATGAGCAGTTCTTC
D: TRBD1
V: TRBV2
length: 15
size: .
J: TRBJ2-1

CDR3: CASSPRSGGDYGYTF
DNA: TGTGCCAGCAGCCCCCGTTCGGGGGGGGACTATGGCTACACCTTC
D: .
V: TRBV7-9
length: 15
size: many
J: TRBJ1-2

CDR3: CAISPGWEQYF
DNA: TGTGCCATCAGCCCCGGGTGGGAGCAGTACTTC
D: .
V: TRBV28
length: 11
size: many
J: TRBJ2-7

CDR3: CAWVPSQTEAFF
DNA: TGTGCCTGGGTCCCATCCCAGACTGAAGCTTTCTTT
D: .
V: TRBV30
length: 12
size: few
J: TRBJ1-1

CDR3: CASSYSGTGAYNEQFF
DNA: TGTGCCAGCAGCTACTCCGGGACAGGGGCCTACAATGAGCAGTTCTTC
D: TRBD1
V: TRBV7-3
length: 16
size: many
J: TRBJ2-1

CDR3: CASSPSQVSYEQYF
DNA: TGTGCCAGCTCACCAAGCCAGGTTTCCTACGAGCAGTACTTC
D: .
V: TRBV18
length: 14
size: many
J: TRBJ2-7

CDR3: CASSSRGRYWDNEQFF
DNA: TGTGCCAGCAGCTCTAGGGGCAGATATTGGGACAATGAGCAGTTCTTC
D: .
V: TRBV11-2
length: 16
size: many
J: TRBJ2-1

CDR3: CASSSAGRGTDTQYF
DNA: TGCGCCAGCAGCTCGGCTGGCAGGGGCACAGATACGCAGTATTTT
D: .
V: TRBV5-1
length: 15
size: few
J: TRBJ2-3

CDR3: CSVGAGGEQPQHF
DNA: TGCAGCGTTGGAGCGGGGGGCGAACAGCCCCAGCATTTT
D: .
V: TRBV29-1
length: 13
size: few
J: TRBJ1-5

CDR3: CATSADLTGTDYNSPLHF
DNA: TGTGCCACCAGCGCCGACCTGACAGGGACTGATTATAATTCACCCCTCCACTTT
D: TRBD1
V: TRBV15
length: 18
size: few
J: TRBJ1-6

CDR3: CASSPRQGRSNQPQHF
DNA: TGCGCCAGCAGCCCCCGACAGGGGAGGAGCAATCAGCCCCAGCATTTT
D: TRBD1
V: TRBV4-1
length: 16
size: many
J: TRBJ1-5

CDR3: CATLGLADPVRDTQYF
DNA: TGTGCCACCCTCGGACTAGCGGACCCCGTCAGAGATACGCAGTATTTT
D: TRBD2
V: TRBV13
length: 16
size: few
J: TRBJ2-3

CDR3: CASSQGSGGYNEQFF
DNA: TGTGCCAGCAGCCAAGGTAGCGGGGGCTACAATGAGCAGTTCTTC
D: TRBD2
V: TRBV4-2
length: 15
size: .
J: TRBJ2-1

CDR3: CASSRPGTGQPQHF
DNA: TGTGCCAGCAGTCGACCCGGGACAGGGCAGCCCCAGCATTTT
D: TRBD1
V: TRBV12-3/TRBV12-4
length: 14
size: few
J: TRBJ1-5

CDR3: CASSYEAGLRYTF
DNA: TGTGCCAGCAGTTATGAGGCAGGGCTACGCTACACCTTC
D: .
V: TRBV6-5
length: 13
size: many
J: TRBJ1-2

CDR3: CSVAVNTEAFF
DNA: TGCAGCGTTGCCGTGAACACTGAAGCTTTCTTT
D: .
V: TRBV29-1
length: 11
size: many
J: TRBJ1-1